This is a list of T cell receptor beta chains from one sample in a study of blood T cell repertoires in COVID-19. TCRdb keeps only in-frame clones here, not all; method: immunoSEQ multiplex PCR. The table shows tens of thousands of clones, with 83% occurring only once. Specimen: peripheral blood. Every receptor here comes from a man aged 45 to 65 with COVID-19, enrolled during active disease. Each CDR3 is given with its conserved first and last residue. D genes are given only for firm matches.

d_call: -; v_call: TRBV10-2; cdr3_aa: CASQGQETQYF
d_call: -; v_call: TRBV28; cdr3_aa: CASSLRVNQPQHF
d_call: -; v_call: TRBV9; cdr3_aa: CASSNNPGTDTQYF
d_call: -; v_call: TRBV7-3; cdr3_aa: CASSFIAVTNTGELFF
d_call: TRBD2; v_call: TRBV11-1; cdr3_aa: CASSLLAAGGVYF
d_call: -; v_call: TRBV6-2/TRBV6-3; cdr3_aa: CASSPANRDEQYF
d_call: -; v_call: TRBV5-1; cdr3_aa: CASSLARGNEQFF
d_call: -; v_call: TRBV20-1; cdr3_aa: CSATREETQYF
d_call: -; v_call: TRBV30; cdr3_aa: CAWRDAGLWGTEAFF
d_call: TRBD1; v_call: TRBV19; cdr3_aa: CASSISQGGNTEAFF
d_call: -; v_call: TRBV7-9; cdr3_aa: CASRSQGTNEKLFF
d_call: -; v_call: TRBV14; cdr3_aa: CASSQDWRAGHIQYF
d_call: -; v_call: TRBV11-3; cdr3_aa: CASSLSGANTGELFF
d_call: -; v_call: TRBV7-6; cdr3_aa: CASSLGPNSNQPQHF
d_call: TRBD1; v_call: TRBV3-1/TRBV3-2; cdr3_aa: CASSRDRGFPLHF
d_call: TRBD1; v_call: TRBV7-9; cdr3_aa: CASRDGQAVYEQYF
d_call: -; v_call: TRBV3-1/TRBV3-2; cdr3_aa: CASSPPDFPFGELFF
d_call: -; v_call: TRBV18; cdr3_aa: CASSLREYQETQYF
d_call: TRBD2; v_call: TRBV4-1; cdr3_aa: CASRNQIAGGGDTQYF
d_call: TRBD2; v_call: TRBV4-3; cdr3_aa: CASSPYSQTSGREEQFF
d_call: -; v_call: TRBV6-2/TRBV6-3; cdr3_aa: CASSYLGAGYEQYF
d_call: TRBD1; v_call: TRBV30; cdr3_aa: CAWSNTGGGQPQHF
d_call: -; v_call: TRBV28; cdr3_aa: CASDGGSGNTIYF
d_call: TRBD1; v_call: TRBV7-2; cdr3_aa: CASSHDRGEQYF
d_call: TRBD1; v_call: TRBV7-2; cdr3_aa: CASSQDRRGYTF
d_call: -; v_call: TRBV6-1; cdr3_aa: CASSEEGGNNYGYTF
d_call: TRBD2; v_call: TRBV11-2; cdr3_aa: CASSWSGISGDNYNEQFF
d_call: -; v_call: TRBV25-1; cdr3_aa: CASSSGMRGAVGYGYTF
d_call: -; v_call: TRBV18; cdr3_aa: CASSPQGYGYTF
d_call: -; v_call: TRBV7-9; cdr3_aa: CASSPGHGSITPSLHF
d_call: TRBD1; v_call: TRBV24-1; cdr3_aa: CATSDSTGGTYNEQFF
d_call: TRBD1; v_call: TRBV18; cdr3_aa: CASSPTGALDTQYF
d_call: TRBD1; v_call: TRBV5-1; cdr3_aa: CASSTTGNPYNEQFF
d_call: TRBD1; v_call: TRBV6-5; cdr3_aa: CASSYRGQGPYEQYF
d_call: -; v_call: TRBV7-9; cdr3_aa: CASSSEVTQYF
d_call: -; v_call: TRBV29-1; cdr3_aa: CSAVGVTETQYF
d_call: TRBD2; v_call: TRBV6-2/TRBV6-3; cdr3_aa: CASSYGTSGSSAYEQYF
d_call: -; v_call: TRBV19; cdr3_aa: CASSGRGLTAATQYF
d_call: -; v_call: TRBV11-1; cdr3_aa: CASSSSGVRYNEQFF
d_call: -; v_call: TRBV30; cdr3_aa: CAWSRWGRGQPQHF
d_call: -; v_call: TRBV28; cdr3_aa: CASSFIRGGDQPQHF
d_call: -; v_call: TRBV6-5; cdr3_aa: CASIVQEASNQPQHF
d_call: -; v_call: TRBV6-6; cdr3_aa: CASSYGSSYNSPLHF
d_call: TRBD2; v_call: TRBV30; cdr3_aa: CAWSGFGGSVSYNEQFF
d_call: -; v_call: TRBV28; cdr3_aa: CASSLWETANYGYTF
d_call: -; v_call: TRBV10-3; cdr3_aa: CAISESSLGGRTDTQYF
d_call: TRBD1; v_call: TRBV11-2; cdr3_aa: CASSLVTRADRDGYTF
d_call: TRBD2; v_call: TRBV30; cdr3_aa: CAWMGREVTGELFF
d_call: -; v_call: TRBV18; cdr3_aa: CASSPASDLHEQFF
d_call: -; v_call: TRBV19; cdr3_aa: CASTGIPDGNTIYF
d_call: TRBD1; v_call: TRBV7-2; cdr3_aa: CASSPRTGHTEAFF
d_call: -; v_call: TRBV24-1; cdr3_aa: CATSDSNYGYTF
d_call: TRBD1; v_call: TRBV15; cdr3_aa: CATSREDRELETQYF
d_call: -; v_call: TRBV6-5; cdr3_aa: CASSYSPGVLFF
d_call: TRBD1; v_call: TRBV28; cdr3_aa: CASTGSPGTGSNEQFF
d_call: -; v_call: TRBV19; cdr3_aa: CASSMTGVPYEQYF
d_call: TRBD1; v_call: TRBV3-1/TRBV3-2; cdr3_aa: CASSRGGAGSYEQYF
d_call: -; v_call: TRBV12-3/TRBV12-4; cdr3_aa: CASSLSRGSPLHF
d_call: -; v_call: TRBV30; cdr3_aa: CAWSSPPGRANYGYTF